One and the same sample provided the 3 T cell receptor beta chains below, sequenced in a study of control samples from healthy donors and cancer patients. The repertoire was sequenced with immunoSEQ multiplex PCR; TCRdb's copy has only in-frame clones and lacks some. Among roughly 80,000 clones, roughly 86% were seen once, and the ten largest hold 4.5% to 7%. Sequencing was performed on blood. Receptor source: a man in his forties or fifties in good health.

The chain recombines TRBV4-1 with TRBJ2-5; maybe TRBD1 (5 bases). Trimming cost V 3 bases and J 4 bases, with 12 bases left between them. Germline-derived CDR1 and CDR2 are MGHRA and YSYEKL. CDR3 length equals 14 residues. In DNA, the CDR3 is TGCGCCAGCAGCCAGGAACAGGACCGAGAGACCCAGTACTTC. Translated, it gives CASSQEQDRETQYF.

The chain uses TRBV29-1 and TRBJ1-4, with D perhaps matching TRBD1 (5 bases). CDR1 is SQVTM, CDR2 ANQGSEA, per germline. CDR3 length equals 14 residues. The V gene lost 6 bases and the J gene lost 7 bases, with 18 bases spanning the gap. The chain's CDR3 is CSVSGSEGSEKLFF. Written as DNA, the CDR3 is TGCAGCGTGTCCGGTAGCGAGGGGAGTGAAAAACTGTTTTTT.

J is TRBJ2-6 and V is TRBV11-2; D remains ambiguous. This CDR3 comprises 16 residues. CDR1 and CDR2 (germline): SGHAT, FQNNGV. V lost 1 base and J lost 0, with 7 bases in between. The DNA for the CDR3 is TGTGCCAGCAGCTTAGTCCCTATCTCTGGGGCCAACGTCCTGACTTTC. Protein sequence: CASSLVPISGANVLTF.